Presented here are 29 T cell receptor beta chains from one specimen sequenced in a study of blood T cell repertoires in COVID-19. Data came from immunoSEQ multiplex PCR; TCRdb stores just in-frame clones and leaves some out. This sample yields some 150,000 clones, of which 84% are seen a single time; around 7.6% belongs to the top ten. The specimen was peripheral blood. These receptors were obtained from a man aged 40-49 years who had recovered from COVID-19.

This chain connects TRBV1 to TRBJ2-5; TRBD2 is taken as the D call from the table, unchecked against the DNA. TRBV1 is classified as a pseudogene. The CDR3 sequence is 11 residues long. The CDR3 DNA reads as TGCACCAGCAGCCCGACTAGGACCCAGTACTTC. Translation gives CTSSPTRTQYF.

The gene calls are TRBV11-2 and TRBJ1-1; D unresolved. CDR1 SGHAT and CDR2 FQNNGV come from the germline V gene. Trimming removed 3 bases at V and 7 bases at J, with 9 bases between. The CDR3 is made up of 12 amino acids. CDR3 coding DNA: TGTGCCAGCAGCTTTAGACACCTTGAAGCTTTCTTT. It encodes CASSFRHLEAFF.

The CDR3 DNA reads as TGTGCCAGCAGTCGACAGGGTGGCAATCAGCCCCAGCATTTT. This sequence encodes CASSRQGGNQPQHF. This rearrangement joins TRBV28 to TRBJ1-5; 7 nucleotides agree with TRBD1. This CDR3 has 14 residues. Trimming cost V 5 bases and J 2 bases; bases outside gene matches: 3. Germline V gives CDR1 MDHEN, CDR2 SYDVKM.

V is TRBV9 and J is TRBJ1-6; tentative D call: TRBD1 (5 bases). Germline V lookup: CDR1 SGDLS, CDR2 YYNGEE. CDR3 length: 19 amino acids. V lost 0 bases and J 0 bases, leaving 16 bases between the germline ends. The CDR3 DNA reads as TGTGCCAGCAGCGTAGACCCGACAGTATCTAGCTCCTATAATTCACCCCTCCACTTT. Amino acid sequence: CASSVDPTVSSSYNSPLHF.

V usage is TRBV7-2 and J usage is TRBJ2-7; 9 bases are shared with TRBD1. CDR1 and CDR2 from the germline V gene are SGHTA and FQGNSA. J was trimmed by 5 bases and V by 5 bases; bases with no gene match: 10. CDR3 size: 15 residues. The CDR3: CASSLQGQGWDEQYF. The CDR3 bases are TGTGCCAGCAGCCTACAAGGACAGGGGTGGGACGAGCAGTACTTC.

V gene TRBV7-9 combines with J gene TRBJ1-2; D call uncertain. The CDR3 totals 15 residues. V lost 2 bases and J lost 3, with 13 bases in between. Germline-derived CDR1 and CDR2 are SEHNR and FQNEAQ (reference sequence). CDR3 sequence (DNA): TGTGCCAGCAGCTTATCATCATTCGGGTACTATGGCTACACCTTC. Residues: CASSLSSFGYYGYTF.

V usage is TRBV7-2 and J usage is TRBJ2-7, with 12 bases identical to TRBD2. This CDR3 region has 15 residues. Germline V gene sequence: CDR1 SGHTA, CDR2 FQGNSA. The V segment lost 5 bases and the J segment 3 bases; nucleotides outside the gene matches: 5. The CDR3 region is CASSRTSGDIYEQYF. The DNA for the CDR3 is TGTGCCAGCAGCCGGACTAGCGGGGATATCTACGAGCAGTACTTC.

This chain connects TRBV28 to TRBJ2-5; TRBD1 is a possible D gene (6 bases). The V end was cut by 3 bases, the J end by 5 bases, with 16 bases between. In germline, CDR1 is MDHEN, CDR2 SYDVKM. The CDR3 is 15 amino acids. CDR3 sequence (DNA): TGTGCCAGCAGTTTCTTACAGGGTTTTGGGGAGACCCAGTACTTC. It encodes CASSFLQGFGETQYF.

The V gene is TRBV7-9, the J gene TRBJ2-5; D perhaps matches TRBD1 (6 bases). This CDR3 region has 12 residues. Germline loops: CDR1 SEHNR, CDR2 FQNEAQ (reference sequence). Trimming cost V 5 bases and J 13 bases, with 17 bases left between them. The CDR3 nucleotides are TGTGCCAGCAGCCGCGATCCGGGACATCCGTACTTC. Its protein is CASSRDPGHPYF.

The rearrangement uses TRBV5-4 and TRBJ1-2, with TRBD1 matching 7 bases. In germline, CDR1 is SGHNT, CDR2 YYREEE (reference sequence). This CDR3 is 11 amino acids long. With V trimmed by 9 bases and J by 1 base, 0 bases remained unmatched. This CDR3 reads CATGGNYGYTF. In DNA, the CDR3 is TGTGCCACAGGGGGTAACTATGGCTACACCTTC.

In DNA form, the CDR3 reads TGTGCCAGCAGTGAAGACGGGTACGAGCAGTACTTC. Amino acid sequence: CASSEDGYEQYF. V gene TRBV6-1 combines with J gene TRBJ2-7; D is uncertain. The germline V and J ends were trimmed by 1 base and 4 bases, with 5 bases remaining between them. CDR3 length: 12 amino acids. Germline V gene sequence: CDR1 MNHNS, CDR2 SASEGT.

The chain links TRBV3-1 (or the pseudogene TRBV3-2) to TRBJ2-2, with TRBD2 matching 9 bases. Looked up from germline, CDR1 is LGHDT and CDR2 is YNNKEL (reference sequence). After removal of 6 bases from V and 3 bases from J, the junction contained 5 bases not matched to a gene. The CDR3 consists of 15 residues. The CDR3 loop is CASRSSGRDTGELFF. As DNA, the CDR3 is TGTGCCAGCAGAAGTAGCGGGAGAGACACCGGGGAGCTGTTTTTT.

This clone appeared once. The V gene is TRBV6-5, the J gene TRBJ2-1; 8 nucleotides align to TRBD2. This CDR3 is built from 16 residues. Germline-derived CDR1 and CDR2 are MNHEY and SVGAGI. V was pared by 0 bases and J by 9 bases, with 10 bases of the junction left unmatched. The CDR3: CASSYSIRREEGEQFF. The CDR3 nucleotides read TGTGCCAGCAGTTACTCGATACGGCGGGAGGAGGGTGAGCAGTTCTTC.

This chain connects TRBV28 to TRBJ1-1; D remains ambiguous. The germline gives CDR1 MDHEN, CDR2 SYDVKM. The CDR3 has 11 residues. The germline V and J ends were trimmed by 7 bases and 4 bases, with 7 bases remaining between them. The CDR3: CASMRLTEAFF. As DNA, the CDR3 is TGTGCCAGCATGAGGCTCACTGAAGCTTTCTTT.

This chain uses TRBV4-3 with TRBJ2-1; D is undetermined. Looked up from germline, CDR1 is LGHNA and CDR2 is YSLEER. V dropped 3 bases and J dropped 7 bases, with 4 bases sitting between them. The CDR3 loop spans 11 amino acids. The CDR3 DNA reads TGCGCCAGCAGCCATGAGAATGAGCAGTTCTTC. Its translation: CASSHENEQFF.

V is TRBV27 and J is TRBJ1-5; maybe TRBD1 (6 bases). V shed 5 bases and J shed 8 bases, with 19 bases lying between them. Germline V gene lookup returns CDR1 MNHEY and CDR2 SMNVEV (reference sequence). The CDR3 sequence is 15 residues long. The CDR3 DNA sequence: TGTGCCAGCAGTGGGGGTAATCCGGGGGGCAAGCCCCAGCATTTT. Translation: CASSGGNPGGKPQHF.

The gene calls are TRBV6-4 and TRBJ1-6; D is undetermined. V was cut by 8 bases and J by 0 bases, with 5 bases left in between. CDR1 is MRHNA and CDR2 is SNTAGT in the germline V gene. CDR3 size: 13 residues. CDR3 nucleotides: TGTGCCAGCTCAGTCTCCTATAATTCACCCCTCCACTTT. Protein product: CASSVSYNSPLHF.

This clone was detected many times. The chain combines TRBV6-5 with TRBJ1-3; D may be TRBD1 (6 bases). Trimming stripped 6 bases from V and 1 base from J, with 13 bases between. Germline V gives CDR1 MNHEY, CDR2 SVGAGI. The CDR3 length is 15 residues. The CDR3 here is CASRADRPSGNTIYF. CDR3 coding DNA: TGTGCCAGCAGAGCAGACAGGCCTTCTGGAAACACCATATATTTT.

This chain joins TRBV2 and TRBJ2-1; tentative D call: TRBD2 (5 bases). V was pared by 0 bases and J by 11 bases, with 8 bases between. Germline CDR1 is SNHLY and CDR2 is FYNNEI. The CDR3 is made up of 12 amino acids. CDR3 in amino acids: CASSEAGGKQFF. Here the CDR3 DNA reads TGTGCCAGCAGTGAAGCTGGAGGAAAGCAGTTCTTC.

This CDR3 reads CASRQGGYTEAFF. The DNA of the CDR3 is TGTGCCAGCAGACAGGGGGGGTACACTGAAGCTTTCTTT. The chain couples TRBV6-5 to TRBJ1-1; 8 nucleotides align to TRBD1. Germline CDR1 is MNHEY and CDR2 is SVGAGI. The CDR3 covers 13 residues. V was pared by 6 bases and J by 3 bases, with 3 bases of the junction left unmatched.

The chain uses TRBV10-3 and TRBJ1-1, with D perhaps TRBD1 (6 bases). Germline CDR1 is ENHRY and CDR2 is SYGVKD. Trimming removed 2 bases from V and 3 bases from J, with 10 bases in between. This CDR3 is 14 amino acids long. CDR3 in amino acids: CAISEGGGHTEAFF. CDR3 nucleotide sequence: TGTGCCATCAGTGAGGGGGGCGGACACACTGAAGCTTTCTTT.

The V gene is TRBV4-3, the J gene TRBJ2-2; 8 nucleotides line up with TRBD2. Germline CDR1 reads LGHNA; CDR2 reads YSLEER. This CDR3 has 19 amino acids. The V gene end was trimmed by 0 bases and the J gene end by 1 base; junction bases not matched to a gene: 10. The CDR3 here is CASSQDGRRTSRNTGELFF. In DNA, the CDR3 is TGCGCCAGCAGCCAAGATGGGCGGAGGACTAGCAGGAACACCGGGGAGCTGTTTTTT.

The chain recombines TRBV24-1 with TRBJ2-1, with 14 positions matching TRBD2. The CDR3 contains 13 residues. CDR1 and CDR2 (germline): KGHDR, SFDVKD. Losses at the gene ends were 9 bases for V and 10 bases for J; bases not matched to a gene: 4. The CDR3 is CATGGLAGGEQFF. CDR3 in DNA: TGTGCCACCGGCGGACTAGCGGGAGGAGAGCAGTTCTTC.

The J gene is TRBJ2-2, the V gene TRBV3-1 (or the pseudogene TRBV3-2); 7 nucleotides line up with TRBD1. Germline V gene sequence: CDR1 LGHDT, CDR2 YNNKEL (reference sequence). The CDR3 covers 14 residues. V was pared by 7 bases and J by 2 bases, with 4 bases of the junction left unmatched. The CDR3 sequence is CASMGQTNTGELFF. The CDR3 nucleotides read TGTGCCAGCATGGGACAGACTAACACCGGGGAGCTGTTTTTT.

CDR3 in amino acids: CASRSLGTDYGAQHF. CDR3 coding DNA: TGTGCCAGCCGCTCACTTGGGACAGACTATGGGGCCCAGCATTTT. V and J are TRBV19 and TRBJ1-5; 7 bases align to TRBD1. Trimming removed 9 bases from V and 11 bases from J; junction bases left unmatched: 19. Germline loops: CDR1 LNHDA, CDR2 SQIVND (reference sequence). The CDR3 loop spans 15 amino acids.

The V call is TRBV9, the J call TRBJ1-1; 8 bases are a match to TRBD1. In germline, CDR1 is SGDLS, CDR2 YYNGEE. With V trimmed by 0 bases and J by 3 bases, 10 bases remained unmatched. CDR3 length: 17 residues. The CDR3 is CASSVVASGQGYTEAFF. The CDR3, as DNA: TGTGCCAGCAGCGTAGTGGCTTCAGGACAGGGATACACTGAAGCTTTCTTT.

The chain recombines TRBV6-5 with TRBJ1-5, with 8 positions matching TRBD1. V was pared by 6 bases and J by 7 bases, with 5 bases of the junction left unmatched. Per germline, CDR1 MNHEY and CDR2 SVGAGI. The CDR3 has 13 residues. CDR3 DNA sequence: TGTGCCAGCAGCGGACAGGGCGGACAGCCCCAGCATTTT. The encoded protein is CASSGQGGQPQHF.

The rearrangement uses TRBV7-2 and TRBJ1-5; 9 nucleotides match TRBD1. The CDR3 totals 15 residues. With 5 bases clipped from V and 4 bases from J, the junction kept 6 bases outside the gene matches. Germline CDR1 is SGHTA and CDR2 is FQGNSA. CDR3 protein: CASSPTGQGNQPQHF. The CDR3 bases are TGTGCCAGCAGCCCTACTGGACAGGGGAATCAGCCCCAGCATTTT.

This clone is a singleton in its sample. This sequence joins TRBV29-1 and TRBJ2-1; 9 bases fit TRBD1. V shed 1 base and J 3 bases; nucleotides not matched to a gene: 1. This CDR3 has 14 amino acids. CDR1 SQVTM and CDR2 ANQGSEA come from the germline V gene. CDR3 protein: CSVEGQGVYNEQFF. The CDR3 DNA is TGCAGCGTTGAAGGACAGGGGGTCTACAATGAGCAGTTCTTC.